The 10 T cell receptor beta chains given below trace back to one sample, sequenced in a study of T cells in Graves' hyperthyroidism and ophthalmopathy. Amplification of TCR beta CDR3 regions used RNA as the template. The TCR CDR3 was amplified in a first-round RT-PCR using the HTBI primer set. TCRdb reprocessed the multiplex PCR reads via MiXCR and lists one record per CDR3 protein. Of approximately 700,000 distinct CDR3 sequences in the sample, around 17% were seen once. The sequenced sample consisted of blood. The origin of the receptors is a young man with Graves' hyperthyroidism.

This clonotype was detected only a few times. The V and J genes are TRBV7-6 and TRBJ2-7; D possibly corresponds to TRBD2 (6 bases). Trimming pared 5 bases from V and 0 bases from J, leaving 17 bases between. There are 16 residues in the CDR3. The germline V gene encodes CDR1 SGHVS and CDR2 FNYEAQ. CDR3 sequence (DNA): TGTGCCAGCAGCCTCCGCGGGGCGCGGGGCTCCTACGAGCAGTACTTC. Its translation is CASSLRGARGSYEQYF.

This clonotype appeared a few times. V gene TRBV5-8 combines with J gene TRBJ1-2; D is uncertain. The V end was cut by 1 base, the J end by 8 bases, with 21 bases between. Germline V lookup: CDR1 SGHTS, CDR2 YDEGEE. This CDR3 spans 16 amino acids. The CDR3, as DNA: TGTGCCAGCAGCTTGATGACTCCCGGAAACTCGTACGGCTACACCTTC. Translated, it gives CASSLMTPGNSYGYTF.

This clonotype was detected a few times. One end of the junction is discordant with germline, which a read error may explain. The CDR3 is CASSLGGQTHIF. The CDR3 DNA reads as TGTGCCAGCAGCTTGGGAGGACAGACTCACATCTTC. The chain joins TRBV7-9 to TRBJ2-1; either TRBD1 or TRBD2 may supply D (6 bases each). Germline V gene data show CDR1 as SEHNR and CDR2 as FQNEAQ (reference sequence). The CDR3 contains 12 residues.

This clonotype was seen a handful of times. This sequence joins TRBV30 and TRBJ2-5; 13 positions agree with TRBD2. The CDR3 is 17 amino acids. With V trimmed by 1 base and J by 5 bases, 10 bases remained unmatched. From germline, CDR1 is GTSNPN and CDR2 SVGIG (reference sequence). The CDR3 DNA sequence: TGTGCCTGGAGTGGCGCCGACGGGACTAGCGGGATTGAGACCCAGTACTTC. Encoded protein: CAWSGADGTSGIETQYF.

This clonotype was observed at least ten times. The V and J genes are TRBV28 and TRBJ2-1; no definite D call. V lost 3 bases, J lost 0 bases, and 6 bases lay in between. Per the germline V gene, CDR1 is MDHEN and CDR2 is SYDVKM. CDR3 length: 14 residues. The CDR3 nucleotides are TGTGCCAGCAGTTTTGCCCCCTCCTACAATGAGCAGTTCTTC. This gives the protein CASSFAPSYNEQFF.

This clonotype was seen at least ten times. The chain carries TRBV24-1 and TRBJ1-1; 10 bases fit TRBD1. The CDR3 consists of 14 residues. Germline assignment: CDR1 KGHDR and CDR2 SFDVKD. After removal of 3 bases from V and 3 bases from J, the junction contained 0 bases not matched to a gene. This chain's CDR3 is CATSDGTGDTEAFF. The CDR3 coding sequence is TGTGCCACCAGTGATGGGACAGGGGACACTGAAGCTTTCTTT.

This clonotype was found many times. This sequence joins TRBV18 and TRBJ1-2; D gene unclear. There are 13 residues in the CDR3. The germline gives CDR1 KGHSH, CDR2 LQKENI. Deletions cut 1 base from V and 6 bases from J, with 9 bases between. The CDR3: CASSPQGGNGYTF. The CDR3 DNA reads as TGTGCCAGCTCACCACAGGGAGGCAATGGCTACACCTTC.

There are a few counts of this clonotype. This chain links TRBV30 with TRBJ2-6; possible D gene TRBD2, 5 bases. The CDR3 is 18 residues long. V lost 0 bases to trimming and J lost 0 bases, with 15 bases between them. Germline V gene lookup returns CDR1 GTSNPN and CDR2 SVGIG (reference sequence). CDR3 bases: TGTGCCTGGAGTGTACGGGCGGGCCGGAGCTCTGGGGCCAACGTCCTGACTTTC. Encoded protein: CAWSVRAGRSSGANVLTF.

This clonotype appeared many times. The chain combines TRBV20-1 with TRBJ2-7; TRBD1 agrees at 8 bases. CDR3 length equals 14 residues. V lost 6 bases to trimming and J lost 0 bases; unmatched junction nucleotides: 7. Germline lookup yields CDR1 DFQATT and CDR2 SNEGSKA (reference sequence). The CDR3 sequence is CSARADRGSYEQYF. The DNA of the CDR3 is TGCAGTGCCCGAGCTGACAGGGGCTCCTACGAGCAGTACTTC.

In its sample, this clonotype was seen a few times. The rearrangement links TRBV27 to TRBJ1-4; no definite D call. Trimming took 6 bases from V and 6 from J, leaving 14 bases between them. Germline V gene data show CDR1 as MNHEY and CDR2 as SMNVEV (reference sequence). This CDR3 has 14 residues. The CDR3 nucleotides read TGTGCCAGCAGCCAGGCAGGTCTGGATGAAAAACTGTTTTTT. It is translated as CASSQAGLDEKLFF. Full variable domain (outside the CDR3, taken from reference TRBV27 and TRBJ1-4): EAQVTQNPRYLITVTGKKLTVTCSQNMNHEYMSWYRQDPGLGLRQIYYSMNVEVTDKGDVPEGYKVSRKEKRNFPLILESPSPNQTSLYFCASSQAGLDEKLFFGSGTQLSVL.